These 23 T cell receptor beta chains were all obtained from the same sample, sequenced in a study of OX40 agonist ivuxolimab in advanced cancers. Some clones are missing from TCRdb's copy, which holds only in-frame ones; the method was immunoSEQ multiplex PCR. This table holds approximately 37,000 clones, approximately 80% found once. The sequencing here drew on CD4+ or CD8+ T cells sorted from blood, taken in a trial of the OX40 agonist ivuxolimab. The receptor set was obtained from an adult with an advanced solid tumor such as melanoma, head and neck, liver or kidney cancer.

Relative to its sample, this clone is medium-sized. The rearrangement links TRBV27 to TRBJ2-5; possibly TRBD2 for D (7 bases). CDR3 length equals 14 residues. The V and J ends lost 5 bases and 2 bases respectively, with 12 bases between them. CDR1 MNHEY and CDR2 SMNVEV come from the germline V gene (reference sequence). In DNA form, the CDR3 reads TGTGCCAGCAGTCCGGGGGGCCGACAAGAGACCCAGTACTTC. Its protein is CASSPGGRQETQYF.

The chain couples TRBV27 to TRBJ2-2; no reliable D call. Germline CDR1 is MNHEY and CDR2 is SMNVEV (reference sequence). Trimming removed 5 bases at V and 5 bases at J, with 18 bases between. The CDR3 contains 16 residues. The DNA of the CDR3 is TGTGCCAGCAGTGTCCGAGACCCCAGTTGGACCGGGGAGCTGTTTTTT. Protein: CASSVRDPSWTGELFF.

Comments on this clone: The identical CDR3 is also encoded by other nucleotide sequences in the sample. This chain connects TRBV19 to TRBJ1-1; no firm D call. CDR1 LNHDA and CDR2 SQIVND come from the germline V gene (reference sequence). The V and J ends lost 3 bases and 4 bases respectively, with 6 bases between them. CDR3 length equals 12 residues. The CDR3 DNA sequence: TGTGCCAGTAGTATTCTGGGCACTGAAGCTTTCTTT. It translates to CASSILGTEAFF.

The CDR3 DNA sequence: TGCAGCGTGGGGACTAGCGGGATACCAGGGGAGCAGTACTTC. It specifies CSVGTSGIPGEQYF. The V gene is TRBV29-1, the J gene TRBJ2-7; TRBD2 aligns across 13 bases. The junction had 9 bases not matched to a gene; V was cut back by 6 bases and J by 7 bases. Germline V gene sequence: CDR1 SQVTM, CDR2 ANQGSEA. The CDR3 spans 14 residues.

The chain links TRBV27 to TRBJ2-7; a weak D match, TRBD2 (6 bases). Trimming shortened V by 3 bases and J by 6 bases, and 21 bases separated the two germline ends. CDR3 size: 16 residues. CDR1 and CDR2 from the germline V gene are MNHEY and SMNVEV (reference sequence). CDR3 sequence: CASSFWASALPGEQYF. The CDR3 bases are TGTGCCAGCAGTTTCTGGGCTAGCGCGCTACCGGGCGAGCAGTACTTC.

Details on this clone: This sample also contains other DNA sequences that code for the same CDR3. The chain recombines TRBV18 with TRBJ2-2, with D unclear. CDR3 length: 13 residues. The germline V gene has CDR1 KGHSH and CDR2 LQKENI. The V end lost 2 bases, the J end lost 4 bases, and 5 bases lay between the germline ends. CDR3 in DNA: TGTGCCAGCTCACCAAAAACCACCGGGGAGCTGTTTTTT. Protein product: CASSPKTTGELFF.

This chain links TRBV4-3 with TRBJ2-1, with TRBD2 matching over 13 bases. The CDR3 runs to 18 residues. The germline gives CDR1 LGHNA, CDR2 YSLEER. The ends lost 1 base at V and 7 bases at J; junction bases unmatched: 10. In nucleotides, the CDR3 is TGCGCCAGCAGCCAAGGGACTAGCGGGGGTATGGGTCCGAATGAGCAGTTCTTC. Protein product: CASSQGTSGGMGPNEQFF.

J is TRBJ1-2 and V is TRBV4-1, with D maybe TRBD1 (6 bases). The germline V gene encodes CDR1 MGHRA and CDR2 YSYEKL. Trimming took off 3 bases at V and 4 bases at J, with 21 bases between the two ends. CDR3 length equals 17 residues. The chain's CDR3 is CASSHPHGATGSYGYTF. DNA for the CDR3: TGCGCCAGCAGCCACCCACACGGGGCGACAGGTTCCTATGGCTACACCTTC.

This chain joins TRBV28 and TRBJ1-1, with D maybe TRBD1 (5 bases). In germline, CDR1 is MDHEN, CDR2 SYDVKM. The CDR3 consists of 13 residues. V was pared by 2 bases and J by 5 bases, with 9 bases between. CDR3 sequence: CASSLPGQTEAFF. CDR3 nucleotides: TGTGCCAGCAGTTTACCCGGACAAACTGAAGCTTTCTTT.

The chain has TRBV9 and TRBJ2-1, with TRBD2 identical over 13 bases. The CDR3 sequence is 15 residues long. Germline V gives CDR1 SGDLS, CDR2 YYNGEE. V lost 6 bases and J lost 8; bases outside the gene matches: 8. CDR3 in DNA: TGTGCCAGCATCGCACTAGCGGGAGGGCCGGATGAGCAGTTCTTC. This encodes CASIALAGGPDEQFF.

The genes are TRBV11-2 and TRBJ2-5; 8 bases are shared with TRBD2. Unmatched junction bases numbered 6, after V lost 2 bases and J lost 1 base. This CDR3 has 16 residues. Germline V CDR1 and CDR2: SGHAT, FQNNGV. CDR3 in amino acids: CASSLIVSGAQETQYF. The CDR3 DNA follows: TGTGCCAGCAGCTTAATCGTTAGCGGGGCCCAAGAGACCCAGTACTTC. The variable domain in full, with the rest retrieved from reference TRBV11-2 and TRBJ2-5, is EAGVAQSPRYKIIEKRQSVAFWCNPISGHATLYWYQQILGQGPKLLIQFQNNGVVDDSQLPKDRFSAERLKGVDSTLKIQPAKLEDSAVYLCASSLIVSGAQETQYFGPGTRLLVL.

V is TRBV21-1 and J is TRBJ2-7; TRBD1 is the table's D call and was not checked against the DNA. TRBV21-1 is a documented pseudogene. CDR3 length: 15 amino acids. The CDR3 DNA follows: TGTGCCAGCAGCTTAGAAGGACAGGGCAGGTACGAGCAGTACTTC. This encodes CASSLEGQGRYEQYF.

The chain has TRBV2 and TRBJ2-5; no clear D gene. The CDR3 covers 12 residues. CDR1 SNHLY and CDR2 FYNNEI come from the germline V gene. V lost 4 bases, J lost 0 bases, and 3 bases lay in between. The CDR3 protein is CASSANQETQYF. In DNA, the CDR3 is TGTGCCAGCAGTGCCAACCAAGAGACCCAGTACTTC. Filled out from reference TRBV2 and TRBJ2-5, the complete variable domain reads EPEVTQTPSHQVTQMGQEVILRCVPISNHLYFYWYRQILGQKVEFLVSFYNNEISEKSEIFDDQFSVERPDGSNFTLKIRSTKLEDSAMYFCASSANQETQYFGPGTRLLVL.

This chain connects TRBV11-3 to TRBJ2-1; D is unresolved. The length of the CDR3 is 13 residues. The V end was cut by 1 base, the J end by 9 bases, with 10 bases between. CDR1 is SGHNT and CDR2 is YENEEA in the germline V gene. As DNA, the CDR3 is TGTGCCAGCAGCTTAGTTTCGCAAAGTGAGCAGTTCTTC. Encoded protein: CASSLVSQSEQFF.

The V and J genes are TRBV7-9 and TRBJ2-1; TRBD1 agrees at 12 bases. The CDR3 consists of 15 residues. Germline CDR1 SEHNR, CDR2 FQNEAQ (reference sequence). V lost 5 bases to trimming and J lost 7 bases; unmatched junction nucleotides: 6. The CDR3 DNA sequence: TGTGCCAGCAGCCCGGGACAGGGGGCGCGGAATGAGCAGTTCTTC. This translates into CASSPGQGARNEQFF.

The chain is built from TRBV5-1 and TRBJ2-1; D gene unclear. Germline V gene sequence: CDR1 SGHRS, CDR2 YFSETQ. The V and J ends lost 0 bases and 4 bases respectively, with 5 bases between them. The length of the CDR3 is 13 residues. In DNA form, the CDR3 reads TGCGCCAGCAGCTTGGATTCGTACAATGAGCAGTTCTTC. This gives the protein CASSLDSYNEQFF.

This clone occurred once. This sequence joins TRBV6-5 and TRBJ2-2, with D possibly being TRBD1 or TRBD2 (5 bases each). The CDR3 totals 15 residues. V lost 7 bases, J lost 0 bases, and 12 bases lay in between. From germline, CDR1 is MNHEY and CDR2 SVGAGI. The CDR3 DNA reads TGTGCCAGCAAACTGGGACGGACGAACACCGGGGAGCTGTTTTTT. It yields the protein CASKLGRTNTGELFF.

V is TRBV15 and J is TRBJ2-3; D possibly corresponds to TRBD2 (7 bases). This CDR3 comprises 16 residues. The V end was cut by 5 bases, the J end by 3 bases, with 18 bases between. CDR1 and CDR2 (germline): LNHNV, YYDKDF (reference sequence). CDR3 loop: CATSSGRGAQTDTQYF. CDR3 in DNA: TGTGCCACCAGCTCAGGACGGGGGGCGCAAACAGATACGCAGTATTTT.

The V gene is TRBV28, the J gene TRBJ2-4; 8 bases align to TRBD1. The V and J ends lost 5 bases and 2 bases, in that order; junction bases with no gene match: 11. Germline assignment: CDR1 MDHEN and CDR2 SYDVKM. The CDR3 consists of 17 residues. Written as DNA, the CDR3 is TGTGCCAGCAGTGTCGGACAGGGCCTCGTTTCCAAAAACATTCAGTACTTC. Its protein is CASSVGQGLVSKNIQYF.

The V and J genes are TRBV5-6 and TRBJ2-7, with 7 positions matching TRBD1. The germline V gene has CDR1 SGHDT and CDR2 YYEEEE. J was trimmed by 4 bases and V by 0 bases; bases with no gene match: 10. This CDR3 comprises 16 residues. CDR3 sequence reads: CASSLASLGQFYEQYF. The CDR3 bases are TGTGCCAGCAGCTTGGCTTCTTTGGGACAGTTTTACGAGCAGTACTTC.

CDR3 coding DNA: TGTGCCAGCATCCCTAGCGGGAGCTCCTACGAGCAGTACTTC. Translating it yields CASIPSGSSYEQYF. This rearrangement joins TRBV2 to TRBJ2-7, with TRBD2 identical over 10 bases. J was trimmed by 0 bases and V by 7 bases; bases with no gene match: 3. The germline gives CDR1 SNHLY, CDR2 FYNNEI. The CDR3 spans 14 residues. Together with reference TRBV2 and TRBJ2-7, the CDR3 gives the full variable domain: EPEVTQTPSHQVTQMGQEVILRCVPISNHLYFYWYRQILGQKVEFLVSFYNNEISEKSEIFDDQFSVERPDGSNFTLKIRSTKLEDSAMYFCASIPSGSSYEQYFGPGTRLTVT.

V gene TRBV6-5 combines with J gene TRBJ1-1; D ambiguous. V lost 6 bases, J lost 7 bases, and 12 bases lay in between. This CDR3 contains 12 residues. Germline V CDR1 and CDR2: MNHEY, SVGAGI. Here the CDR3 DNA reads TGTGCCAGCAGCCGAGCCTCAGGTGAAGCTTTCTTT. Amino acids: CASSRASGEAFF.

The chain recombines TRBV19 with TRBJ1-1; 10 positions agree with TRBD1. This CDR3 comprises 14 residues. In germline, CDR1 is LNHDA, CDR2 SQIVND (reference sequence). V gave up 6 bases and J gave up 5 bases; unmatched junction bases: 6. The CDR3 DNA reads TGTGCCAGTAGACGCGGGACAGGGGAAACTGAAGCTTTCTTT. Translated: CASRRGTGETEAFF. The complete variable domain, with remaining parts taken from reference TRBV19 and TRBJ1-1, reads DGGITQSPKYLFRKEGQNVTLSCEQNLNHDAMYWYRQDPGQGLRLIYYSQIVNDFQKGDIAEGYSVSREKKESFPLTVTSAQKNPTAFYLCASRRGTGETEAFFGQGTRLTVV.